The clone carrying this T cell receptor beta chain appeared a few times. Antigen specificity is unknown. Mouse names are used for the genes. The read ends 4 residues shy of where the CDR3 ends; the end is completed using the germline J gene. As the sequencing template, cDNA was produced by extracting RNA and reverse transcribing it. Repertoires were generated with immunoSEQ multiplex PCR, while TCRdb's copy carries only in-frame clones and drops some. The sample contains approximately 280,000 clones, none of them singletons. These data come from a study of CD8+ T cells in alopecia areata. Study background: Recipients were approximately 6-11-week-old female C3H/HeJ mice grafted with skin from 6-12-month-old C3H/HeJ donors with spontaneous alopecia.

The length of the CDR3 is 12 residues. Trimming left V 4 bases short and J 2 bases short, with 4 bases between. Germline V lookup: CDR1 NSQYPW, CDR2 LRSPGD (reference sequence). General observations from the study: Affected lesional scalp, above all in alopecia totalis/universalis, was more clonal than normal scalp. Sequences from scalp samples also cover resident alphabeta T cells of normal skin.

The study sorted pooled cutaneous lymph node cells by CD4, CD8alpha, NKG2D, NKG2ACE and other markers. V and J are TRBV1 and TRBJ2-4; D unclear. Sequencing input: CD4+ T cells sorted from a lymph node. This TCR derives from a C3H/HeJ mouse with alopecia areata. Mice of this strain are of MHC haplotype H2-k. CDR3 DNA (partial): TGCACCTGCAGTGACATTCAAAAC. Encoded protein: CTCSDIQN. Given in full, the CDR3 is CTCSDIQNTLYF.